Reported below is one T cell receptor beta chain. The sample originates from a study of T cells in Graves' hyperthyroidism and ophthalmopathy. V dropped 1 base and J dropped 10 bases, with 17 bases sitting between them. The CDR3 extends over 14 amino acids. Germline assignment: CDR1 DFQATT and CDR2 SNEGSKA (reference sequence). Researchers barred patients who had uncontrolled infection, other autoimmune disease, pregnancy or lactation. TCR beta CDR3 sequences were amplified from RNA transcripts. An initial round of RT-PCR targeting the TCR CDR3 relied on the HTBI primer set. TCRdb processed the multiplex PCR reads anew with MiXCR; each CDR3 protein has one entry. The data contain around 620,000 distinct CDR3 sequences, 14% of them seen just once; the ten biggest clones take up 7.1%.

The chain carries TRBV20-1 and TRBJ2-1, with D perhaps TRBD2 (6 bases). The sequenced sample consisted of blood. The TCR was taken from a young woman with Graves' ophthalmopathy. The CDR3 sequence is CSARVGRGAGEQFF. CDR3 DNA sequence: TGCAGTGCTAGAGTCGGGAGAGGGGCGGGGGAGCAGTTCTTC.